A single sample is the source of the 24 T cell receptor beta chains below, sequenced in a study of blood T cell repertoires in COVID-19. Repertoires were generated with immunoSEQ multiplex PCR, while TCRdb's copy carries only in-frame clones and drops some. This table has under 250,000 clones, roughly four fifths appearing once. Sequences were obtained from peripheral blood. Receptors originate from a woman in her 70s with acute or convalescent COVID-19.

This clone was recorded many times. V gene TRBV12-3 or TRBV12-4 combines with J gene TRBJ1-6; a weak D match, TRBD1 (6 bases). This CDR3 contains 12 residues. V was pared by 4 bases and J by 18 bases, with 16 bases between. The CDR3 is CASSSPPGASHF. Here the CDR3 DNA reads TGTGCCAGCAGTTCCCCCCCAGGGGCCTCCCACTTT.

The rearrangement links TRBV7-9 to TRBJ2-5, with D tentatively TRBD2 (7 bases). Germline CDR1 is SEHNR and CDR2 is FQNEAQ (reference sequence). The CDR3 length is 16 residues. The V end lost 0 bases, the J end lost 1 base, and 12 bases lay between the germline ends. The CDR3 DNA reads TGTGCCAGCAGCTTAGCGGGCGGGGGCCTCCAAGAGACCCAGTACTTC. Protein: CASSLAGGGLQETQYF.

This sequence joins TRBV3-1 (or the pseudogene TRBV3-2) and TRBJ2-5; TRBD2 matches 8 bases. Germline assignment: CDR1 LGHDT and CDR2 YNNKEL (reference sequence). Germline trimming cut 2 bases from V and 5 bases from J; bases unmatched to any gene: 10. This CDR3 contains 16 residues. The CDR3 protein is CASSQKTGGRWETQYF. The CDR3 coding sequence is TGTGCCAGCAGCCAAAAGACGGGGGGGCGGTGGGAGACCCAGTACTTC.

The chain joins TRBV2 to TRBJ2-1; tentative D call: TRBD1 (6 bases). The germline V gene encodes CDR1 SNHLY and CDR2 FYNNEI. V lost 6 bases, J lost 2 bases, and 14 bases lay in between. CDR3 size: 15 residues. The DNA of the CDR3 is TGTGCCAGCAGCCCCACAGGGAACCCCTACAATGAGCAGTTCTTC. Protein product: CASSPTGNPYNEQFF.

V gene TRBV19 combines with J gene TRBJ1-6; 9 positions agree with TRBD1. Germline V gene data show CDR1 as LNHDA and CDR2 as SQIVND (reference sequence). This CDR3 contains 14 residues. The V gene end was trimmed by 7 bases and the J gene end by 5 bases; junction bases not matched to a gene: 3. The CDR3 coding sequence is TGTGCCAGTACGCGGGACAGGGATAATTCACCCCTCCACTTT. Residues: CASTRDRDNSPLHF.

The J gene is TRBJ2-5, the V gene TRBV3-1 (or the pseudogene TRBV3-2); possibly TRBD2 for D (6 bases). V was pared by 4 bases and J by 2 bases, with 14 bases between. The CDR3 has 15 amino acids. From germline, CDR1 is LGHDT and CDR2 YNNKEL (reference sequence). The CDR3 region is CASSPWAGFQETQYF. The CDR3 DNA sequence: TGTGCCAGCAGCCCGTGGGCGGGGTTTCAAGAGACCCAGTACTTC.

This clone was observed a single time. The gene calls are TRBV3-1 (or the pseudogene TRBV3-2) and TRBJ1-1, with D unclear. CDR3 length: 17 amino acids. Trimming took 1 base from V and 0 from J, leaving 15 bases between them. The germline gives CDR1 LGHDT, CDR2 YNNKEL (reference sequence). CDR3 sequence reads: CASSQGKVMAVNTEAFF. DNA for the CDR3: TGTGCCAGCAGCCAAGGAAAAGTAATGGCTGTGAACACTGAAGCTTTCTTT.

J is TRBJ1-1 and V is TRBV7-6; D is possibly TRBD1 (5 bases). Germline-derived CDR1 and CDR2 are SGHVS and FNYEAQ. There are 15 residues in the CDR3. The V end was cut by 1 base, the J end by 1 base, with 10 bases between. The CDR3 DNA reads TGTGCCAGCAGCTTAGAGGGAACAGGGAACACTGAAGCTTTCTTT. It codes for CASSLEGTGNTEAFF. Based on the CDR3 plus reference TRBV7-6 and TRBJ1-1, the full variable domain is GAGVSQSPRYKVTKRGQDVALRCDPISGHVSLYWYRQALGQGPEFLTYFNYEAQQDKSGLPNDRFSAERPEGSISTLTIQRTEQRDSAMYRCASSLEGTGNTEAFFGQGTRLTVV.

The chain recombines TRBV18 with TRBJ1-1, with 7 bases matching TRBD1. This CDR3 region has 16 residues. CDR1 is KGHSH, CDR2 LQKENI, per germline. V was pared by 3 bases and J by 0 bases, with 7 bases of the junction left unmatched. The CDR3 protein is CASSPISQGLNTEAFF. Written as DNA, the CDR3 is TGTGCCAGCTCACCGATCTCACAGGGGTTGAACACTGAAGCTTTCTTT.

This clone was found a few times. This sequence joins TRBV30 and TRBJ1-5; D is perhaps TRBD1 (5 bases). The germline gives CDR1 GTSNPN, CDR2 SVGIG (reference sequence). Trimming removed 3 bases from V and 4 bases from J, with 13 bases in between. The CDR3 has 14 residues. The CDR3 reads CAWRPRGSNQPQHF. CDR3 nucleotides: TGTGCCTGGAGACCAAGGGGCAGTAATCAGCCCCAGCATTTT.

The chain recombines TRBV18 with TRBJ1-5; 11 positions match TRBD1. This CDR3 is 15 amino acids long. Germline V gene data show CDR1 as KGHSH and CDR2 as LQKENI. After removal of 5 bases from V and 1 base from J, the junction contained 1 base not matched to a gene. The CDR3 here is CASSGQGASNQPQHF. The CDR3 coding sequence is TGTGCCAGCTCAGGACAGGGGGCGAGCAATCAGCCCCAGCATTTT.

This clone was observed a few times. The chain is built from TRBV18 and TRBJ1-5, with a weak D call TRBD1 (5 bases). The CDR3 is 14 amino acids. CDR1 is KGHSH, CDR2 LQKENI, per germline. V was shortened by 3 bases and J by 4 bases, with 10 bases between the two germline ends. The CDR3 protein is CASSPAGLNQPQHF. CDR3 coding DNA: TGTGCCAGCTCACCGGCAGGGTTAAATCAGCCCCAGCATTTT.

The gene calls are TRBV2 and TRBJ1-5; possibly TRBD1 for D (6 bases). CDR1 and CDR2 (germline): SNHLY, FYNNEI. This CDR3 has 15 amino acids. Trimming pared 0 bases from V and 4 bases from J, leaving 10 bases between. CDR3 sequence: CASSEALQGNQPQHF. CDR3 in DNA: TGTGCCAGCAGTGAAGCGCTACAGGGAAATCAGCCCCAGCATTTT.

CDR3 loop: CASSLEAGYSGELFF. DNA for the CDR3: TGTGCCAGCAGCTTAGAAGCGGGGTATTCGGGGGAGCTGTTTTTT. The chain combines TRBV7-2 with TRBJ2-2, with 7 positions matching TRBD2. The V segment lost 1 base and the J segment 8 bases; nucleotides outside the gene matches: 7. CDR1 and CDR2 (germline): SGHTA, FQGNSA. This CDR3 spans 15 amino acids.

The V call is TRBV5-4, the J call TRBJ2-7; 9 bases are shared with TRBD1. From germline, CDR1 is SGHNT and CDR2 YYREEE (reference sequence). V trimming: 3 bases; J trimming: 5 bases; junction bases outside the gene matches: 6. The CDR3 runs 14 residues. CDR3 sequence reads: CASSSKQGADEQYF. In DNA, the CDR3 is TGTGCCAGCAGCTCCAAACAGGGGGCGGACGAGCAGTACTTC.

The DNA for the CDR3 is TGTGCCATCAGGGACAGTGCAGGGCTCGGGGACACTGAAGCTTTCTTT. This translates into CAIRDSAGLGDTEAFF. The gene calls are TRBV10-3 and TRBJ1-1, with D perhaps matching TRBD1 (6 bases). CDR3 length: 16 amino acids. Deletions cut 6 bases from V and 3 bases from J, with 20 bases between. Germline lookup yields CDR1 ENHRY and CDR2 SYGVKD.

V usage is TRBV6-4 and J usage is TRBJ2-1; tentative D call: TRBD2 (6 bases). Germline CDR1 is MRHNA and CDR2 is SNTAGT. The CDR3 extends over 17 amino acids. V was clipped by 2 bases and J by 1 base, with 15 bases between them. CDR3 sequence (DNA): TGTGCCAGCAGTGACCAGACTAGTCTGTTATCCTACAATGAGCAGTTCTTC. Translating it yields CASSDQTSLLSYNEQFF.

This clone has just one count. This chain links TRBV27 with TRBJ1-1; perhaps TRBD1 as D (5 bases). The CDR3 length is 15 residues. V lost 5 bases and J 1 base, leaving 14 bases between the germline ends. Germline V gives CDR1 MNHEY, CDR2 SMNVEV (reference sequence). In DNA form, the CDR3 reads TGTGCCAGCAGTGTTATTGGAGGGGCGAACACTGAAGCTTTCTTT. It translates to CASSVIGGANTEAFF.

V is TRBV7-8 and J is TRBJ2-5; D uncertain. This CDR3 is 11 amino acids long. Trimming left V 5 bases short and J 3 bases short, with 4 bases between. CDR1 and CDR2 (germline): SGHVS, FQNEAQ. DNA for the CDR3: TGTGCCAGCAGCCGCGAAGAGACCCAGTACTTC. Protein sequence: CASSREETQYF.

This chain links TRBV29-1 with TRBJ2-4; 7 bases map to TRBD1. CDR3 length: 12 residues. Germline V CDR1 and CDR2: SQVTM, ANQGSEA. The V segment lost 7 bases and the J segment 6 bases; nucleotides outside the gene matches: 6. The CDR3 loop is CSAWTGGNIQYF. CDR3 DNA: TGCAGCGCCTGGACAGGAGGAAACATTCAGTACTTC.

The chain is built from TRBV19 and TRBJ2-6; 7 bases map to TRBD1. The trim removed 4 bases at V and 3 bases at J, leaving 9 bases unmatched. Per germline, CDR1 LNHDA and CDR2 SQIVND (reference sequence). The CDR3 is 17 residues long. The DNA for the CDR3 is TGTGCCAGTAGTAAGGGGGCTGGGGCACTTGGGGCCAACGTCCTGACTTTC. Amino acid sequence: CASSKGAGALGANVLTF.

V is TRBV10-3 and J is TRBJ1-2, with D possibly matching TRBD1 (6 bases). The CDR3 sequence is 14 residues long. Germline V gene data show CDR1 as ENHRY and CDR2 as SYGVKD. Trimming removed 6 bases at V and 2 bases at J, with 13 bases between. The CDR3 nucleotides read TGTGCCATCAGAGCCGGAACAGGGAACTATGGCTACACCTTC. Protein product: CAIRAGTGNYGYTF.

The chain uses TRBV7-6 and TRBJ2-1, with 9 bases lining up with TRBD1. This CDR3 contains 16 residues. Germline CDR1 is SGHVS and CDR2 is FNYEAQ. The V gene end was trimmed by 4 bases and the J gene end by 5 bases; junction bases not matched to a gene: 9. The CDR3 DNA reads TGTGCCAGCAGCTCCTTGGACAGGGGCGCGGACAATGAGCAGTTCTTC. As protein: CASSSLDRGADNEQFF.

This chain links TRBV5-1 with TRBJ1-3; D may be TRBD1 (5 bases). Deletions cut 0 bases from V and 1 base from J, with 8 bases between. The CDR3 is 15 amino acids. Germline V gene data show CDR1 as SGHRS and CDR2 as YFSETQ. CDR3 DNA sequence: TGCGCCAGCAGCTTGGGACAGCCTTCTGGAAACACCATATATTTT. It encodes CASSLGQPSGNTIYF.